The rows below give T cell receptor beta chains drawn from one sample of a study of cytomegalovirus exposure and HLA in healthy donors. Here immunoSEQ multiplex PCR was the method, and the copy in TCRdb shows in-frame clones only, minus some. This table has roughly 330,000 clones, 87% appearing once. The sequencing sample was made of PBMCs. All receptors come from a young woman in good health and CMV-seropositive. CDR3s leave out the opening cysteine and the closing phenylalanine or tryptophan. Each record gives: J gene, V gene, CDR3 protein.

TRBJ2-3 TRBV6-5 ASSWDHNTDTQY
TRBJ2-7 TRBV7-6 ASSLVDGTGTYEQY
TRBJ1-1 TRBV2 ASDLNTEAF
TRBJ2-5 TRBV28 ASSPLLAGWETQY
TRBJ2-7 TRBV28 ASSLDRTRSEQY
TRBJ1-6 TRBV7-8 ASSRDRGRGDSPLH
TRBJ2-7 TRBV9 ASSASGGPAYEQY
TRBJ2-6 TRBV2 ASIPISGANVLT
TRBJ2-2 TRBV7-3 ASSLKAGGRTGELF
TRBJ1-5 TRBV5-8 ASPGQYSNQPQH
TRBJ2-7 TRBV19 ASSIVGQTYEQY
TRBJ2-5 TRBV7-8 ASSADSARMVQETQY
TRBJ2-1 TRBV5-1 ASSVGVSGNEQF
TRBJ1-1 TRBV5-6 ASSGMTGRGTEAF
TRBJ2-3 TRBV14 ASSQEWGATDTQY
TRBJ2-7 TRBV5-6 ASSLAWRGYEQY
TRBJ1-4 TRBV29-1 SVEEGEEKLF
TRBJ1-5 TRBV27 ASSLGAGGNQPQH
TRBJ2-7 TRBV7-2 ASSPGQSNVQY
TRBJ2-5 TRBV7-6 ASRETYRGQETQY